Listed here are 27 T cell receptor beta chains from one sample, sequenced in a study of T cells after yellow fever vaccination. Using its own MiXCR run on the 5' RACE reads, TCRdb lists one record per CDR3 protein. The repertoire holds about 340,000 distinct CDR3 sequences, with around 13% as singletons. Specimen: CD4+ T cells sorted from PBMCs, collected 15 days after the yellow fever booster vaccination. The receptors stem from a man between 18 and 35 years old who received the YFV17D yellow fever vaccine.

The rearrangement links TRBV29-1 to TRBJ2-3, with 7 bases identical to TRBD1. The CDR3 runs to 13 residues. Germline CDR1 is SQVTM and CDR2 is ANQGSEA. J was trimmed by 2 bases and V by 7 bases; bases with no gene match: 6. CDR3 sequence reads: CSALTGATDTQYF. DNA for the CDR3: TGCAGCGCCCTCACAGGGGCCACAGATACGCAGTATTTT.

V gene TRBV3-1 combines with J gene TRBJ2-1, with 12 bases aligning to TRBD2. CDR1 and CDR2 from the germline V gene are LGHDT and YNNKEL (reference sequence). Trimming took 3 bases from V and 7 from J; bases not matched to a gene: 10. The length of the CDR3 is 17 residues. CDR3 sequence: CASSQSLAGGPANEQFF. CDR3 in DNA: TGTGCCAGCAGCCAGTCGCTAGCGGGGGGGCCGGCGAATGAGCAGTTCTTC.

This clonotype was seen a handful of times. This chain uses TRBV5-1 with TRBJ2-2, with D perhaps TRBD2 (5 bases). The V end was cut by 9 bases, the J end by 3 bases, with 18 bases between. Germline lookup yields CDR1 SGHRS and CDR2 YFSETQ. CDR3 size: 15 residues. CDR3 sequence: CATTEGTGYTGELFF. CDR3 nucleotide sequence: TGCGCCACCACTGAGGGAACGGGGTACACCGGGGAGCTGTTTTTT.

The chain recombines TRBV14 with TRBJ1-1; D unresolved. The CDR3 is made up of 13 amino acids. The germline V and J ends were trimmed by 6 bases and 0 bases, with 8 bases remaining between them. CDR1 SGHDN and CDR2 FVKESK come from the germline V gene. CDR3 DNA: TGTGCCAGCAGAACCCAGCTGAACACTGAAGCTTTCTTT. It yields the protein CASRTQLNTEAFF.

This clonotype was recorded a few times. The chain is built from TRBV7-3 and TRBJ1-2; D unresolved. CDR1 and CDR2 from the germline V gene are SGHTA and FQGTGA. Trimming pared 1 base from V and 7 bases from J, leaving 10 bases between. The CDR3 spans 13 residues. CDR3 nucleotides: TGTGCCAGCAGCTTAAGTGGTCTGCGTGGCTACACCTTC. It specifies CASSLSGLRGYTF. Complete variable domain (other parts from reference TRBV7-3 and TRBJ1-2): GAGVSQTPSNKVTEKGKYVELRCDPISGHTALYWYRQSLGQGPEFLIYFQGTGAADDSGLPNDRFFAVRPEGSVSTLKIQRTERGDSAVYLCASSLSGLRGYTFGSGTRLTVV.

The V call is TRBV5-5, the J call TRBJ2-7; 8 bases agree with TRBD1. The length of the CDR3 is 12 residues. Losses at the gene ends were 4 bases for V and 9 bases for J; bases not matched to a gene: 6. Germline loops: CDR1 SGHKS, CDR2 YYEKEE (reference sequence). The CDR3 DNA reads as TGTGCCAGCAGCCTCCAGGGGGCCGGGCAGTACTTC. As protein: CASSLQGAGQYF.

The chain has TRBV9 and TRBJ1-2; D gene ambiguous. Trimming removed 4 bases from V and 1 base from J, with 14 bases in between. Germline V gives CDR1 SGDLS, CDR2 YYNGEE. CDR3 length: 15 residues. The CDR3 sequence is CASSPQEALNYGYTF. CDR3 nucleotides: TGTGCCAGCAGCCCCCAGGAGGCCCTTAACTATGGCTACACCTTC.

There are a few counts of this clonotype. The chain employs TRBV23-1 and TRBJ2-1, with D possibly matching TRBD2 (5 bases). TRBV23-1 is an ORF; its function is uncertain. The length of the CDR3 is 14 residues. V was shortened by 3 bases and J by 3 bases, with 9 bases between the two germline ends. CDR3 in DNA: TGCGCCAGCAGTCAGGCGGGCTTCTACAATGAGCAGTTCTTC. As protein: CASSQAGFYNEQFF.

This clonotype came up a few times. The V and J genes are TRBV6-1 and TRBJ2-2; possibly TRBD2 for D (5 bases). The CDR3 is 13 amino acids. Per germline, CDR1 MNHNS and CDR2 SASEGT. V was pared by 8 bases and J by 7 bases, with 14 bases between. In nucleotides, the CDR3 is TGTGCCAGCTCTCGAGCGGCTGGCGGGGAGCTGTTTTTT. This codes for CASSRAAGGELFF.

This clonotype occurred a few times. The V call is TRBV29-1, the J call TRBJ2-4; no clear D. Germline values: CDR1 SQVTM, CDR2 ANQGSEA. CDR3 length: 16 amino acids. With 6 bases removed from V and 0 bases from J, the gap between germline ends came to 18 bases. CDR3 DNA: TGCAGCGTCGGCACCCGGGTCTCAATAGCCAAAAACATTCAGTACTTC. Amino acid sequence: CSVGTRVSIAKNIQYF.

This rearrangement joins TRBV4-2 to TRBJ2-5; no reliable D call. The CDR3 runs 15 residues. CDR1 is LGHNA and CDR2 is YNFKEQ in the germline V gene. V lost 0 bases and J 5 bases, leaving 13 bases between the germline ends. This CDR3 is CASSQDRKGPETQYF. CDR3 bases: TGTGCCAGCAGCCAAGATCGGAAGGGCCCCGAGACCCAGTACTTC.

This clonotype was seen at least ten times. J is TRBJ1-2 and V is TRBV9; D is possibly TRBD1 (6 bases). Germline V gene lookup returns CDR1 SGDLS and CDR2 YYNGEE. V was shortened by 3 bases and J by 4 bases, with 19 bases between the two germline ends. This CDR3 spans 16 amino acids. The CDR3 here is CASSEQGRGPFYGYTF. DNA of the CDR3: TGTGCCAGCAGCGAACAAGGCCGGGGGCCTTTCTATGGCTACACCTTC.

At least ten counts were recorded for this clonotype. CDR3 sequence (DNA): TGTGCCAGCAGCCGAAAGACTAGCGGGGGGGCCTATGCCGGGGAGCTGTTTTTT. Translating gives CASSRKTSGGAYAGELFF. The chain couples TRBV4-2 to TRBJ2-2, with 14 bases that match TRBD2. The CDR3 sequence is 18 residues long. CDR1 and CDR2 (germline): LGHNA, YNFKEQ. Unmatched junction bases numbered 10, after V lost 4 bases and J lost 6 bases.

The sample holds a few counts of this clonotype. The gene calls are TRBV20-1 and TRBJ2-3; the D gene is possibly TRBD1 (5 bases). In germline, CDR1 is DFQATT, CDR2 SNEGSKA (reference sequence). The ends were cut back, 3 bases at V and 0 bases at J, with 10 bases in the middle. CDR3 size: 14 residues. CDR3 protein: CSASSQGSTDTQYF. As DNA, the CDR3 is TGCAGTGCTAGTAGCCAGGGTAGCACAGATACGCAGTATTTT.

The chain links TRBV24-1 to TRBJ1-5; possibly TRBD1 for D (6 bases). V was shortened by 3 bases and J by 9 bases, with 8 bases between the two germline ends. CDR1 and CDR2 from the germline V gene are KGHDR and SFDVKD. The length of the CDR3 is 12 residues. For the CDR3, the DNA is TGTGCCACCAGTGATGTACAGGGGCCCCAGCATTTT. It encodes CATSDVQGPQHF.

There are many counts of this clonotype. The V gene is TRBV5-6, the J gene TRBJ1-6; 7 nucleotides align to TRBD1. The V and J ends lost 3 bases and 10 bases, in that order; junction bases with no gene match: 10. Germline V gene lookup returns CDR1 SGHDT and CDR2 YYEEEE. CDR3 length: 15 residues. CDR3 nucleotides: TGTGCCAGCAGCTCAGCCCCGGGACAGACCTCACCCCTCCACTTT. As protein: CASSSAPGQTSPLHF.

The V gene is TRBV7-2, the J gene TRBJ2-5, with 8 bases matching TRBD1. V lost 5 bases, J lost 1 base, and 6 bases stayed unmatched. Germline V gene sequence: CDR1 SGHTA, CDR2 FQGNSA. CDR3 length: 15 residues. The CDR3 DNA sequence: TGTGCCAGCAGCGTAGACAGGGGTCCCCAAGAGACCCAGTACTTC. Its protein is CASSVDRGPQETQYF.

This clonotype was recorded many times. The chain links TRBV12-3 or TRBV12-4 to TRBJ2-7, with 10 bases that match TRBD2. Trimming cost V 5 bases and J 7 bases; bases outside gene matches: 8. This CDR3 has 14 residues. The CDR3 bases are TGTGCCAGCAGTCACAGCGGGGGGGCCTGGGAGCAGTACTTC. Protein: CASSHSGGAWEQYF.

This chain uses TRBV12-3 or TRBV12-4 with TRBJ2-3; TRBD1 or TRBD2 may be the D gene (6 bases each). This CDR3 region has 14 residues. V dropped 4 bases and J dropped 4 bases, with 12 bases sitting between them. CDR3 residues: CASSYQGRSDTQYF. The CDR3, as DNA: TGTGCCAGCAGTTACCAGGGGAGGTCAGATACGCAGTATTTT.

Here the CDR3 DNA reads TGTGCCTGGAGTGTACAACTTCCAGAGACCCAGTACTTC. Translated: CAWSVQLPETQYF. The chain links TRBV30 to TRBJ2-5; D remains ambiguous. The CDR3 extends over 13 amino acids. Germline CDR1 reads GTSNPN; CDR2 reads SVGIG (reference sequence). Trimming removed 0 bases from V and 4 bases from J, with 9 bases in between.

This clonotype has only a few counts. The CDR3 nucleotides read TGTGCCAGCAGTCCTAACAGGGAGGGGGGCTACACCTTC. Encoded protein: CASSPNREGGYTF. The genes are TRBV12-3 or TRBV12-4 and TRBJ1-2, with D maybe TRBD1 (6 bases). The length of the CDR3 is 13 residues. V was trimmed by 5 bases and J by 8 bases, leaving 15 bases between them.

The CDR3 spells CASSLRGRGGAKDTQYF. CDR3 sequence (DNA): TGTGCCAGCAGCTTAAGGGGGCGCGGGGGGGCTAAAGATACGCAGTATTTT. This chain joins TRBV7-3 and TRBJ2-3, with 9 bases that match TRBD2. The CDR3 consists of 17 residues. Trimming removed 1 base from V and 5 bases from J; junction bases left unmatched: 10. Germline V gives CDR1 SGHTA, CDR2 FQGTGA.

This clonotype was counted only a few times. The chain couples TRBV4-2 to TRBJ2-3; D remains unclear. Trimming took 2 bases from V and 2 from J, leaving 14 bases between them. CDR1 is LGHNA and CDR2 is YNFKEQ in the germline V gene. This CDR3 has 16 amino acids. The CDR3: CASSQKGTDATDTQYF. The CDR3 DNA reads as TGTGCCAGCAGCCAAAAAGGTACCGACGCCACAGATACGCAGTATTTT.

This clonotype has ten or more counts. This chain links TRBV7-9 with TRBJ1-1, with D tentatively TRBD1 (6 bases). This CDR3 spans 16 amino acids. Germline V gene lookup returns CDR1 SEHNR and CDR2 FQNEAQ (reference sequence). Trimming removed 6 bases from V and 5 bases from J, with 22 bases in between. The CDR3 spells CASSSPVGQGRTEAFF. The CDR3 bases are TGTGCCAGCAGTTCCCCCGTGGGACAAGGGAGAACTGAAGCTTTCTTT. Complete variable domain (other parts from reference TRBV7-9 and TRBJ1-1): DTGVSQNPRHKITKRGQNVTFRCDPISEHNRLYWYRQTLGQGPEFLTYFQNEAQLEKSRLLSDRFSAERPKGSFSTLEIQRTEQGDSAMYLCASSSPVGQGRTEAFFGQGTRLTVV.

This clonotype has just a few counts. The chain couples TRBV15 to TRBJ2-7; D is perhaps TRBD1 or TRBD2 (5 bases each). Germline V lookup: CDR1 LNHNV, CDR2 YYDKDF (reference sequence). The V end was cut by 1 base, the J end by 4 bases, with 26 bases between. This CDR3 has 19 amino acids. The CDR3 spells CATSRVLPGTPGLTYEQYV. In DNA, the CDR3 is TGTGCCACCAGCAGAGTCCTACCCGGGACCCCGGGCTTAACGTACGAGCAGTACGTC.

Concerning this clonotype itself: Germline and junction disagree at one end, which may indicate a read error. The chain is built from TRBV7-9 and TRBJ1-1; D remains ambiguous. Germline values: CDR1 SEHNR, CDR2 FQNEAQ (reference sequence). The CDR3 totals 14 residues. The CDR3 protein is CASSLGLAAEPRLF. The CDR3 region has the DNA TGTGCCAGCAGCTTAGGACTCGCGGCGGAGCCCAGATTATTT.

This clonotype was observed at least ten times. The chain links TRBV4-3 to TRBJ2-5; D ambiguous. The CDR3 contains 14 residues. V lost 1 base to trimming and J lost 7 bases, with 13 bases between them. The germline gives CDR1 LGHNA, CDR2 YSLEER. The CDR3 DNA reads TGCGCCAGCAGCCAAGTCGAATCGCACGGGACCCAGTACTTC. This encodes CASSQVESHGTQYF.